This is a list of T cell receptor beta chains from one sample in a study of blood T cell repertoires in COVID-19. The method was immunoSEQ multiplex PCR; TCRdb's version includes in-frame clones alone and lacks a portion of them. The data hold more than 350,000 clones, with roughly 84% observed a single time. The specimen was PBMCs or T cells enriched from blood (not recorded which). The receptors were sampled from a woman aged 18 to 35 who had been exposed to COVID-19. CDR3s include the opening cysteine and the closing phenylalanine or tryptophan. The order of the fields is V gene, J gene, D gene, CDR3 DNA, CDR3 protein. D genes are given only for firm matches.

TRBV11-1	TRBJ2-2	TRBD1	TGTGCCAGCAGCCCGACAGGGGCGAACACCGGGGAGCTGTTTTTT	CASSPTGANTGELFF
TRBV6-2/TRBV6-3	TRBJ2-2	NA	TGTGCCAGCAGTTCATTTGAGACAGCGAACACCGGGGAGCTGTTTTTT	CASSSFETANTGELFF
TRBV6-5	TRBJ2-1	NA	TGTGCCAGCAGTTACCGTATAGCCGATGAGCAGTTCTTC	CASSYRIADEQFF
TRBV27	TRBJ2-5	TRBD2	TGTGCCAGCAGTGGCGGGACTAGTTACGAGACCCAGTACTTC	CASSGGTSYETQYF
TRBV27	TRBJ2-1	NA	TGTGCCAGCAGTGTCGGGAGTACCCACAATGAGCAGTTCTTC	CASSVGSTHNEQFF
TRBV9	TRBJ2-7	TRBD1	TGTGCCAGCAGCGGACTAACGGGGACAGGCGCCATTTACGAGCAGTACTTC	CASSGLTGTGAIYEQYF
TRBV9	TRBJ1-3	NA	TGTGCCAGCAGCGAGGAGGGTCTGCCTGGAAACACCATATATTTT	CASSEEGLPGNTIYF
TRBV21-1	TRBJ1-5	NA	TGTGCCAGCAGGGGGGGACTCCATCAGCCCCAGCATTTT	CASRGGLHQPQHF
TRBV9	TRBJ1-3	NA	TGTGCCAGCAGCGGAGGATACAGGTCCTCTGGAAACACCATATATTTT	CASSGGYRSSGNTIYF
TRBV10-3	TRBJ2-1	TRBD2	TGTGCCATCAGTGATATTAGCGGGGGTGGTAATGAGCAGTTCTTC	CAISDISGGGNEQFF
TRBV19	TRBJ1-5	NA	TGTGCCAGTAGTAGCCAACTCAGGACAGATCAGCCCCAGCATTTT	CASSSQLRTDQPQHF
TRBV7-3	TRBJ2-3	TRBD2	TGTGCCAGCAGCTCCCTAGCGGGGGGGTTTTTAGATACGCAGTATTTT	CASSSLAGGFLDTQYF
TRBV4-3	TRBJ2-3	NA	TGCGCCAGCAGCCAAGGGGGCAGCACAGATACGCAGTATTTT	CASSQGGSTDTQYF
TRBV28	TRBJ1-5	NA	TGTGCCGGTGGTCAACTACACCAGCCCCAGCATTTT	CAGGQLHQPQHF
TRBV18	TRBJ1-3	TRBD1	TGTGCCAGCTCACCCTTTACAGGGGGAGGAGAATATCTCTCTGGAAACACCATATATTTT	CASSPFTGGGEYLSGNTIYF
TRBV15	TRBJ2-7	TRBD1	TGTGCCACCAGCAGTCGGACAGGGAGTCCCTACGAGCAGTACTTC	CATSSRTGSPYEQYF
TRBV6-4	TRBJ1-1	TRBD1	TGTGCCAGCAGCCGGACAGGGGTTACTGAAGCTTTCTTT	CASSRTGVTEAFF
TRBV5-1	TRBJ2-3	TRBD1	TGCGCCAGCAGCTTACAGGGGTCTTGGGCAGATACGCAGTATTTT	CASSLQGSWADTQYF
TRBV7-9	TRBJ1-4	NA	TGTGCCAGCAGCATCTCGTTGAGGGAGGCGCCCTTGGAAAAACTGTTTTTT	CASSISLREAPLEKLFF
TRBV27	TRBJ1-5	NA	TGTGCCAGCAGTTTAAGTAATGGCGGTAGCAATCAGCCCCAGCATTTT	CASSLSNGGSNQPQHF